The 22 T cell receptor beta chains in this list originate from one sample, sequenced in a study of CD8 T cells in ankylosing spondylitis. Study findings and constraints: A motif in TCR beta, a set of under ten highly homologous variants, appeared characteristic of ankylosing spondylitis blood.

These receptors have no identified antigens. TCRdb processed the 5' RACE reads anew with MiXCR; each CDR3 protein has one entry. The repertoire holds 670,000 or so distinct CDR3 sequences, with around 20% as singletons. The sample taken for sequencing was blood, either unsorted or a sorted T cell fraction (not recorded which). The receptors originated from a male donor with ankylosing spondylitis.

At least ten counts were recorded for this clonotype. The DNA for the CDR3 is TGTGCCAGCAGCTTCCCTAGCGGGGAGAACACCGGGGAGCTGTTTTTT. It is translated as CASSFPSGENTGELFF. The chain links TRBV7-2 to TRBJ2-2, with 9 nucleotides matching TRBD2. This CDR3 spans 16 amino acids. With V trimmed by 3 bases and J by 1 base, 3 bases remained unmatched. Germline CDR1 SGHTA, CDR2 FQGNSA.

The rearrangement joins TRBV4-3 to TRBJ1-1; no clear D. V lost 0 bases, J lost 1 base, and 18 bases lay in between. The CDR3 has 18 residues. Germline lookup yields CDR1 LGHNA and CDR2 YSLEER. The CDR3 DNA reads TGCGCCAGCAGCCAAGAGAGGTGGGCCGGGAATCAGAACACTGAAGCTTTCTTT. This sequence encodes CASSQERWAGNQNTEAFF.

This clonotype has more than one count but fewer than ten. The chain carries TRBV6-1 and TRBJ2-1; TRBD1 agrees at 9 bases. V lost 6 bases, J lost 12 bases, and 9 bases stayed unmatched. The V gene's germline CDR1 is MNHNS and CDR2 SASEGT. The CDR3 is 13 residues long. The CDR3 sequence: CASRSGQGLGQFF. CDR3 sequence (DNA): TGTGCCAGCAGATCGGGACAGGGCCTTGGGCAGTTCTTC.

This clonotype was seen only a few times. This chain joins TRBV6-2 or TRBV6-3 and TRBJ2-3, with TRBD2 identical over 10 bases. The CDR3 has 15 amino acids. Germline values: CDR1 MNHEY, CDR2 SVGEGT. V shed 6 bases, J shed 6 bases, and the junction held 9 bases outside the gene matches. The CDR3 nucleotides read TGTGCCAGCAGCCCACCCGGGACTAGCGATGATACGCAGTATTTT. Its protein is CASSPPGTSDDTQYF.

J is TRBJ2-2 and V is TRBV2, with D uncertain. Germline V gives CDR1 SNHLY, CDR2 FYNNEI. With 6 bases removed from V and 6 bases from J, the gap between germline ends came to 8 bases. The CDR3 spans 12 residues. In DNA form, the CDR3 reads TGTGCCAGCAGAGGTCCCCCCGGGGAGCTGTTTTTT. It yields the protein CASRGPPGELFF.

The table lists this clonotype with many counts. The chain couples TRBV29-1 to TRBJ2-3, with 11 bases aligning to TRBD2. In germline, CDR1 is SQVTM, CDR2 ANQGSEA. V trimming: 7 bases; J trimming: 1 base; junction bases outside the gene matches: 10. CDR3 size: 16 residues. CDR3 DNA: TGCAGCGCCCAACCGACTAGCGGGGTCGGCACAGATACGCAGTATTTT. The encoded protein is CSAQPTSGVGTDTQYF.

This clonotype was counted only a few times. The gene calls are TRBV4-1 and TRBJ2-2; a weak D match, TRBD1 (6 bases). V lost 6 bases to trimming and J lost 6 bases, with 20 bases between them. The germline V gene has CDR1 MGHRA and CDR2 YSYEKL. The CDR3 totals 16 residues. In DNA form, the CDR3 reads TGCGCCAGCAGAGATTTTACAGGGAGTAAGGCCGGGGAGCTGTTTTTT. It is translated as CASRDFTGSKAGELFF.

This chain connects TRBV12-3 or TRBV12-4 to TRBJ1-4; D is undetermined. The CDR3 is made up of 14 amino acids. Trimming cost V 2 bases and J 4 bases, with 8 bases left between them. CDR3 protein: CASSLPGNNEKLFF. CDR3 sequence (DNA): TGTGCCAGCAGTTTACCGGGTAATAATGAAAAACTGTTTTTT.

The rearrangement uses TRBV21-1 and TRBJ1-2. TRBV21-1 is deemed a pseudogene. The CDR3 contains 12 residues. The CDR3 protein is CATSLVAYGYTF. CDR3 sequence (DNA): TGTGCCACTTCATTGGTGGCCTATGGCTACACCTTC.

The chain links TRBV6-1 to TRBJ1-3, with TRBD1 matching 7 bases. The CDR3 totals 15 residues. The ends lost 6 bases at V and 3 bases at J; junction bases unmatched: 8. The germline V gene encodes CDR1 MNHNS and CDR2 SASEGT. CDR3 nucleotide sequence: TGTGCCAGCAGGAGGCTTGACAGGGTTGGAAACACCATATATTTT. Its translation is CASRRLDRVGNTIYF.

The chain uses TRBV6-1 and TRBJ1-5; the match to TRBD1 covers 8 bases. Germline values: CDR1 MNHNS, CDR2 SASEGT. The CDR3 extends over 15 amino acids. V lost 6 bases and J lost 0; bases outside the gene matches: 4. CDR3 residues: CASSEDRASNQPQHF. In nucleotides, the CDR3 is TGTGCCAGCAGCGAGGACAGGGCTAGCAATCAGCCCCAGCATTTT.

The chain couples TRBV27 to TRBJ2-3; perhaps D is TRBD1 or TRBD2 (5 bases each). Germline V gene data show CDR1 as MNHEY and CDR2 as SMNVEV (reference sequence). Trimming pared 6 bases from V and 6 bases from J, leaving 19 bases between. This CDR3 region has 15 residues. CDR3 in DNA: TGTGCCAGCAGCAAAGCTGGGACGAAAGAGGATACGCAGTATTTT. Translated, it gives CASSKAGTKEDTQYF.

CDR3 sequence reads: CSARPRGRSYEQYF. The CDR3 region has the DNA TGCAGTGCTAGACCCAGGGGCAGGTCCTACGAGCAGTACTTC. The J gene is TRBJ2-7, the V gene TRBV20-1, with TRBD1 as a possible D gene (6 bases). V was trimmed by 2 bases and J by 1 base, leaving 12 bases between them. This CDR3 is 14 amino acids long. CDR1 and CDR2 (germline): DFQATT, SNEGSKA (reference sequence).

The chain links TRBV19 to TRBJ1-5; D not resolved. With 3 bases removed from V and 5 bases from J, the gap between germline ends came to 11 bases. Germline values: CDR1 LNHDA, CDR2 SQIVND (reference sequence). The CDR3 loop spans 14 amino acids. CDR3 nucleotides: TGTGCCAGTAGTATCGGGGATTTGGATCAGCCCCAGCATTTT. Translating it yields CASSIGDLDQPQHF.

The gene calls are TRBV12-3 or TRBV12-4 and TRBJ2-5; possible D gene TRBD2, 5 bases. The CDR3 contains 14 residues. Deletions cut 8 bases from V and 3 bases from J, with 16 bases between. This CDR3 is CASGREGTEETQYF. CDR3 coding DNA: TGTGCCAGCGGTCGGGAAGGTACGGAAGAGACCCAGTACTTC.

V gene TRBV5-5 combines with J gene TRBJ1-1, with D possibly being TRBD1 (6 bases). V gave up 3 bases and J gave up 1 base, with 10 bases separating them. The CDR3 sequence is 14 residues long. CDR1 is SGHKS and CDR2 is YYEKEE in the germline V gene (reference sequence). The CDR3 reads CASSWGAENTEAFF. CDR3 nucleotides: TGTGCCAGCAGCTGGGGGGCGGAGAACACTGAAGCTTTCTTT.

The table lists this clonotype with a few counts. This sequence joins TRBV20-1 and TRBJ2-7; 7 nucleotides agree with TRBD2. V lost 5 bases, J lost 1 base, and 8 bases stayed unmatched. The CDR3 runs to 14 residues. Germline loops: CDR1 DFQATT, CDR2 SNEGSKA (reference sequence). In DNA form, the CDR3 reads TGCAGTGCTTCCGGACTAGGTCCTTCCTACGAGCAGTACTTC. Protein product: CSASGLGPSYEQYF.

In this sample, this clonotype turned up a few times. The J gene is TRBJ1-2, the V gene TRBV7-2; no clear D. Trimming cost V 4 bases and J 7 bases, with 22 bases left between them. The CDR3 length is 16 residues. Germline V gene data show CDR1 as SGHTA and CDR2 as FQGNSA. The CDR3 DNA is TGTGCCAGCAGCTCGAAATCACGGACGGTTCCGTCTGGCTACACCTTC. Amino acid sequence: CASSSKSRTVPSGYTF.

The sample holds one count of this clonotype. The chain is built from TRBV2 and TRBJ2-7, with a possible D match to TRBD1 (6 bases). V lost 6 bases, J lost 2 bases, and 14 bases lay in between. This CDR3 is 14 amino acids long. Germline V gene sequence: CDR1 SNHLY, CDR2 FYNNEI. The CDR3 DNA follows: TGTGCCAGCAGGGCTGTACAGGGCGCCTACGAGCAGTACTTC. It specifies CASRAVQGAYEQYF.

This clonotype has more than one count but fewer than ten. The J gene is TRBJ2-7, the V gene TRBV7-2, with 8 bases matching TRBD2. This CDR3 has 16 amino acids. The germline V gene encodes CDR1 SGHTA and CDR2 FQGNSA. Trimming at V came to 6 bases and at J to 1 base, leaving 11 bases not matched to a gene. CDR3 coding DNA: TGTGCCAGCAGTCCTATGGCCGGGACTAGTTCCTACGAGCAGTACTTC. Translation: CASSPMAGTSSYEQYF.

With regard to this clonotype: The junction departs from the called germline gene at one end, perhaps through a read error. V usage is TRBV20-1 and J usage is TRBJ1-5; TRBD1 aligns across 9 bases. The CDR3 extends over 13 amino acids. Germline CDR1 is DFQATT and CDR2 is SNEGSKA (reference sequence). The chain's CDR3 is CSADRDRAVGANF. The CDR3 DNA is TGCAGTGCTGACAGGGACAGGGCCGTTGGCGCGAATTTT.

The chain has TRBV5-1 and TRBJ2-7; D is perhaps TRBD2 (5 bases). Germline V gene data show CDR1 as SGHRS and CDR2 as YFSETQ. The V end was cut by 0 bases, the J end by 3 bases, with 13 bases between. The CDR3 sequence is 15 residues long. CDR3 DNA sequence: TGCGCCAGCAGCTTGGGGGCTAGCCGAATCTACGAGCAGTACTTC. This sequence encodes CASSLGASRIYEQYF.